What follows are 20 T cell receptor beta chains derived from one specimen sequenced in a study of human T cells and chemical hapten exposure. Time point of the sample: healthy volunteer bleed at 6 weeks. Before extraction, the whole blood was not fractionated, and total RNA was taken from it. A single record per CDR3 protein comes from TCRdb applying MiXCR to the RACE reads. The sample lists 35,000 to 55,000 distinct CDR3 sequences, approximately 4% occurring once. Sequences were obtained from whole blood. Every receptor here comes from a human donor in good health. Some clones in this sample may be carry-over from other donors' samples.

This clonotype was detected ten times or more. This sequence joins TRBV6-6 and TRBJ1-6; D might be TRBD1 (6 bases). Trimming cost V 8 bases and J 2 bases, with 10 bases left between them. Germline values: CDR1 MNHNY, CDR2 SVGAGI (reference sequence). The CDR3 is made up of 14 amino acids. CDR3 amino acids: CASYHRAYNSPLHF. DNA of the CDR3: TGTGCCAGCTACCACAGGGCCTATAATTCACCCCTCCACTTT.

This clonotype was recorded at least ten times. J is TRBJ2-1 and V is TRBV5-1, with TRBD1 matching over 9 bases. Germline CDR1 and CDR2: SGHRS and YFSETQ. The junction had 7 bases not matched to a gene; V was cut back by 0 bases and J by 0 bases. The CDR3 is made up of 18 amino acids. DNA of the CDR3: TGCGCCAGCAGCTTGGGGGACAGGGCTCCTACCTCCTACAATGAGCAGTTCTTC. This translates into CASSLGDRAPTSYNEQFF.

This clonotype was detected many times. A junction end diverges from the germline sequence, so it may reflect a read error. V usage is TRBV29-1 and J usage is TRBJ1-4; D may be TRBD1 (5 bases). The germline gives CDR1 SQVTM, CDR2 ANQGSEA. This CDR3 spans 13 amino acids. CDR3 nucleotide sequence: TGCAGCGTGGCTGGGGGAACTTATGAAAAACTGTTTTTT. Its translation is CSVAGGTYEKLFF.

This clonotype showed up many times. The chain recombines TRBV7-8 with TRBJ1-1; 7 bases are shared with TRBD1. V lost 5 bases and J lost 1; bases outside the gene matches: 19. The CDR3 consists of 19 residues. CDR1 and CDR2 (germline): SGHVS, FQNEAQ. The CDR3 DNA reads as TGTGCCAGCAGCCCCCCACGCCCCCAGGGGGGCGCGAGGAACACTGAAGCTTTCTTT. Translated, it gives CASSPPRPQGGARNTEAFF. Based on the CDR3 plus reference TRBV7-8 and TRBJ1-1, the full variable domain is GAGVSQSPRYKVAKRGQDVALRCDPISGHVSLFWYQQALGQGPEFLTYFQNEAQLDKSGLPSDRFFAERPEGSVSTLKIQRTQQEDSAVYLCASSPPRPQGGARNTEAFFGQGTRLTVV.

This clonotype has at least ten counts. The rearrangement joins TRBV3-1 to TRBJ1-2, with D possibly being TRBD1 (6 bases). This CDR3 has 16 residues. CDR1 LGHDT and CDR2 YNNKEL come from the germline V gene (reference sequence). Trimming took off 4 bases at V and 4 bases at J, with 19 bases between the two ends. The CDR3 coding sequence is TGTGCCAGCAGCCTTGACAGGTTTCAATGGGCCTATGGCTACACCTTC. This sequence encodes CASSLDRFQWAYGYTF.

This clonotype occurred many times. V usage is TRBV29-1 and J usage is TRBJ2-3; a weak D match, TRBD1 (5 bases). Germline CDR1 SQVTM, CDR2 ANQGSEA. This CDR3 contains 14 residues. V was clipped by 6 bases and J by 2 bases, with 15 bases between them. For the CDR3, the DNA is TGCAGCGTGGTGGACACGGTCCTCACAGATACGCAGTATTTT. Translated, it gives CSVVDTVLTDTQYF.

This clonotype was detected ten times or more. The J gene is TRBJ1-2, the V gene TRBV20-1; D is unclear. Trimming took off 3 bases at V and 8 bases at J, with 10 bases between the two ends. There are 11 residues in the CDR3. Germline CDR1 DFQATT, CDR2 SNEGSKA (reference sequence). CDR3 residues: CSASREWGYTF. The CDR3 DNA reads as TGCAGTGCTAGTCGTGAGTGGGGCTACACCTTC.

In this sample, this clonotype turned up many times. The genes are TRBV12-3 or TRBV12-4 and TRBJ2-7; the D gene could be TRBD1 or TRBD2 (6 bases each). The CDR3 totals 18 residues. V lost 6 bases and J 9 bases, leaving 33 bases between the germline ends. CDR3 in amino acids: CASSSPGEGREGERGQYF. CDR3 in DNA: TGTGCCAGCAGCTCCCCAGGGGAAGGGCGGGAAGGAGAACGCGGGCAGTACTTC.

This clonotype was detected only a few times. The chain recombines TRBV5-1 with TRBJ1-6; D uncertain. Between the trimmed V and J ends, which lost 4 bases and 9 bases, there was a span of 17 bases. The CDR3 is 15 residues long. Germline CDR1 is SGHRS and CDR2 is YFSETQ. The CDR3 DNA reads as TGCGCCAGCAGCGTGGGGTCCCCGGCGGGTTCACCCCTCCACTTT. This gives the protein CASSVGSPAGSPLHF.

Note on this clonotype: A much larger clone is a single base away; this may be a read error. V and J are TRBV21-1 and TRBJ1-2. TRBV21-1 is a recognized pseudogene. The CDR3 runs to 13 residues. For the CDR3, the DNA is TGTGCCAGCAGCCGAGGGCTTCCGGAGGGCTACACCTTC. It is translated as CASSRGLPEGYTF.

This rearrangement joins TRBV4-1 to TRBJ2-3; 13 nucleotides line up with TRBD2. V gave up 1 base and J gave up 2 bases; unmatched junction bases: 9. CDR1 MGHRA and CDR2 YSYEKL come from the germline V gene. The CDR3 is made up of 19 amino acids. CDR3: CASSQGRTSGRVFTDTQYF. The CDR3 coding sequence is TGCGCCAGCAGCCAAGGGCGGACTAGCGGGAGAGTTTTCACAGATACGCAGTATTTT.

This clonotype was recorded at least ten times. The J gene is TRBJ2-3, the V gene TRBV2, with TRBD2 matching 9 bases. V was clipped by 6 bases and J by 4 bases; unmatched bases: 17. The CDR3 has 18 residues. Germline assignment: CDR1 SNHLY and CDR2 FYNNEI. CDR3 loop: CASSRLAGSPFQADTQYF. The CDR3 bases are TGTGCCAGCAGCAGGCTAGCGGGGTCCCCTTTCCAAGCAGATACGCAGTATTTT.

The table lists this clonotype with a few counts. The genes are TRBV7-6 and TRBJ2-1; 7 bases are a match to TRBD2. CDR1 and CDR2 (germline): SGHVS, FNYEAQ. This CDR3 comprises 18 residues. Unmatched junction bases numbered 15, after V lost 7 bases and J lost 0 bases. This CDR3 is CASTPFGGSVSSYNEQFF. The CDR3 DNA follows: TGTGCCAGCACCCCGTTCGGCGGGAGCGTTAGCTCCTACAATGAGCAGTTCTTC.

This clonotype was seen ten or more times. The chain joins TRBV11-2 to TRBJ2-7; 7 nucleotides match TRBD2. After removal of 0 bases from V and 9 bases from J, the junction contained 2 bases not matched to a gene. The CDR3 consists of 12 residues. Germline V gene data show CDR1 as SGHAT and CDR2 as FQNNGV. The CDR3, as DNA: TGTGCCAGCAGCTTAGAACGGGAGGCGCAGTACTTC. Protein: CASSLEREAQYF.

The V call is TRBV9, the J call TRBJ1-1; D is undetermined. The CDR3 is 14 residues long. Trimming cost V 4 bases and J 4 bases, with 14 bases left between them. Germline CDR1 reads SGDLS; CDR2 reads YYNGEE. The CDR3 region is CASSLQPAGTEAFF. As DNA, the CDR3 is TGTGCCAGCAGCTTACAGCCGGCGGGCACTGAAGCTTTCTTT.

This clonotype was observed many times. The DNA of the CDR3 is TGTGCCAGCAGTTTAGTTGGGGATGAGCAGTTCTTC. As protein: CASSLVGDEQFF. The V gene is TRBV12-3 or TRBV12-4, the J gene TRBJ2-1; D gene unclear. CDR3 size: 12 residues. The V end lost 1 base, the J end lost 8 bases, and 6 bases lay between the germline ends.

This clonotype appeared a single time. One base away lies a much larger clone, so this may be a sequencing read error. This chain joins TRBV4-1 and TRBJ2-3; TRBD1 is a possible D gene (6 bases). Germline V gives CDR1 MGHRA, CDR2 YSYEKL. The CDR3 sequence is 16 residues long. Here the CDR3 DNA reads TGCACCAGCAGCCAAGAGCCTAGCAGCAGGGGAGATACGCAGTATTTT. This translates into CTSSQEPSSRGDTQYF.

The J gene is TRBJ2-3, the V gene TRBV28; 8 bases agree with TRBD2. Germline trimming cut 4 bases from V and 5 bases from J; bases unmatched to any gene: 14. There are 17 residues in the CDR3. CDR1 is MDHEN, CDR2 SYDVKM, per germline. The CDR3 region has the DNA TGTGCCAGCAGTTCGCCCCTCGTGGTAGCGGGAAAAGATACGCAGTATTTT. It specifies CASSSPLVVAGKDTQYF.

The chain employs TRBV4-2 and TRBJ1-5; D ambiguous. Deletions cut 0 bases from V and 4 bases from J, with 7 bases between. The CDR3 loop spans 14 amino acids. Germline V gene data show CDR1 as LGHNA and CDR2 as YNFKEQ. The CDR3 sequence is CASSQDRGNQPQHF. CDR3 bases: TGTGCCAGCAGCCAAGATAGAGGGAATCAGCCCCAGCATTTT.

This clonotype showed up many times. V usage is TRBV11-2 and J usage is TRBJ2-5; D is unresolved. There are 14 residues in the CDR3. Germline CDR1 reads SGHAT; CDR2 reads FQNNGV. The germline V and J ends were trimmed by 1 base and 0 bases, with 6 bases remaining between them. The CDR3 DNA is TGTGCCAGCAGCTTAGTTGGGCACCAAGAGACCCAGTACTTC. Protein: CASSLVGHQETQYF.